The TCR beta chain under discussion was sequenced for a study of T cells in Graves' hyperthyroidism and ophthalmopathy (dated by TCRdb to between 2018 and 2021). Some background on the complete study: Peripheral blood was collected at initial diagnosis, before any treatment. The study also compared thyroid tissue and blood T-cell repertoires from over 5 Graves' hyperthyroidism patients. Prospective prediction of ophthalmopathy was tested in an independent validation cohort consisting of about 20 hyperthyroidism patients and approximately 16 patients who later progressed to ophthalmopathy. The paper describes TCR Vbeta CDR3 sequencing of around 130 peripheral blood samples, made up of roughly 40 ophthalmopathy patients, some 76 hyperthyroidism patients and about 17 progressor patients. For training and testing, the 100 or so patients in the discovery cohort were randomly divided in a 7:3 ratio. Once sampling was done, hyperthyroidism patients were given methimazole at a starting dose of 30 mg daily, whereas ophthalmopathy patients were given high-dose intravenous methylprednisolone. TCR V-J signatures able to tell the groups apart were searched for in a discovery cohort of some 100 patients, of whom about 40 had Graves' ophthalmopathy and 55 to 60 had stable Graves' hyperthyroidism.

The TCR beta CDR3 regions were amplified from RNA transcripts. The TCR CDR3 was subjected to a first round of RT-PCR using the HTBI primer set and the Qiagen OneStep RT-PCR kit. Libraries were constructed in a second round of multiplex PCR, after which size selection and purification were performed. Sequencing of the libraries was done on an Illumina HiSeq2000 using paired-end 100 bp reads. The authors processed their data as follows. SOAPnuke was used to process the raw data, with reads discarded if the reads contained adapters or uncalled bases, had a mean Phred below 15, or lacked an exact constant-primer or identifier match. COPE v1.2.5 was used to merge the high-quality paired reads, and each unique nucleotide sequence was defined as a clonotype. Clonotypes were aligned to IMGT TRBV, TRBD and TRBJ reference segments using MiTCR v1.1. The analysis included only V-J combinations with a frequency above 0.0001, which together covered over 98% of the repertoires. A TCS score was defined as the ratio between F50 (clonal expansion) and ExV (chaos), using BLOSUM62-based TCRdist between CDR3 peptides within each V-J. Welch's t-statistics and random forest reduced 500 to 650 V-J features to some 14, which were used in a naive Bayes classifier (R e1071). TCRdb reanalyzed the raw reads on its own, using fastp at Q25 for trimming and MiXCR for clone calling, and kept in-frame beta chains. Each CDR3 protein gets just one entry, which takes the most common genes and DNA from the rows behind it. TCRdb's processing, not the study's, gives the V and J calls here. This sample is represented by 700,000 or so distinct CDR3 sequences; around 15% of them were singletons. The ten largest clones add up to approximately 12% of the sample.

This clonotype was seen a few times. Its antigen is unknown. Base-call qualities are not available, and no considerably larger clone is one nucleotide away. Overall study results and their limits: No statistical method was used to fix the sample size in advance, and group allocation was not hidden from the investigators. During validation, the model predicted progression to ophthalmopathy a median of around 6 months ahead of onset, with more than 60% sensitivity and 72% to 80% specificity. Most expanded thyroid clonotypes (frequency above 0.001) were also detected in blood, a finding suggesting that blood repertoires may reflect thyroid immune responses. A 13 V-J signature model separated ophthalmopathy from stable hyperthyroidism, with approximately 86% sensitivity and roughly 81% specificity in cross-validation and 80%/75% in testing.

In the ophthalmopathy patients, disease was moderately to severely active, with a Clinical Activity Score of 3 or more, a NOSPECS grade of 4 or more, and a duration of less than 3 months. Any patient with an uncontrolled infection, another autoimmune disease, pregnancy or lactation was excluded. Clinical symptoms, serum thyroxine and TRAb, thyroid ultrasound, and orbital computed tomography formed the basis for the diagnoses. Ficoll-Paque density gradient centrifugation was used to isolate PBMCs from approximately 11 ml of fresh peripheral blood. Total RNA was extracted with Trizol reagent, and quality was checked on an Agilent 2100 Bioanalyzer. The junction carries 7 bases between V and J, which are trimmed by 1 base and 10 bases respectively. According to the germline V gene (reference sequence), CDR1 reads DFQATT and CDR2 reads SNEGSKA. Including cysteine and phenylalanine, the CDR3 has 11 amino acids. The kept DNA is CDR3 alone, 33 bases in frame from the first base.

The source material was blood. This sequence was found in a woman between 45 and 60 years old with Graves' ophthalmopathy. In this chain, TRBV20-1 is recombined with TRBJ1-4, with the identity of the D gene unclear. This receptor has the CDR3 CSARVEGKLFF. DNA sequence: TGCAGTGCTAGAGTGGAAGGAAAACTGTTTTTT.